This T cell receptor (beta chain) derives from a study of T-cell memory formation after mild COVID-19. Study-wide findings and caveats: Shrinking CD4+ clones were chiefly CM and EM; CD8+ ones were chiefly EMRA. Several responding clones turned up in pre-infection memory, indicating that cross-reactive memory may have taken part.

Constant-segment primers were used for 5'RACE, and the resulting TCR alpha and TCR beta cDNA libraries carried sample barcodes and UMIs. TCRdb fed the 5' RACE reads into MiXCR, producing one record per CDR3 protein. The top ten hold 20% to 25% of the sample, which has about 350,000 distinct CDR3 sequences, 14% seen once. This clonotype was counted at least ten times. Its antigen is still unknown. J lost 0 bases, V lost 4 bases, and 6 bases had no gene match. Looked up from germline, CDR1 is SGHAT and CDR2 is FQNNGV. This CDR3 region has 16 residues. The chain couples TRBV11-2 to TRBJ2-3; 8 bases agree with TRBD1. The receptor was isolated from a young man who had mild COVID-19 (a few samples of this study predate the infection). Cell type and time point are not known. Input material: PBMCs or a T cell subset sorted from them (not recorded which). CDR3 sequence reads: CASSSPGGISTDTQYF. The CDR3 bases are TGTGCCAGCAGCTCCCCAGGGGGCATTAGCACAGATACGCAGTATTTT.